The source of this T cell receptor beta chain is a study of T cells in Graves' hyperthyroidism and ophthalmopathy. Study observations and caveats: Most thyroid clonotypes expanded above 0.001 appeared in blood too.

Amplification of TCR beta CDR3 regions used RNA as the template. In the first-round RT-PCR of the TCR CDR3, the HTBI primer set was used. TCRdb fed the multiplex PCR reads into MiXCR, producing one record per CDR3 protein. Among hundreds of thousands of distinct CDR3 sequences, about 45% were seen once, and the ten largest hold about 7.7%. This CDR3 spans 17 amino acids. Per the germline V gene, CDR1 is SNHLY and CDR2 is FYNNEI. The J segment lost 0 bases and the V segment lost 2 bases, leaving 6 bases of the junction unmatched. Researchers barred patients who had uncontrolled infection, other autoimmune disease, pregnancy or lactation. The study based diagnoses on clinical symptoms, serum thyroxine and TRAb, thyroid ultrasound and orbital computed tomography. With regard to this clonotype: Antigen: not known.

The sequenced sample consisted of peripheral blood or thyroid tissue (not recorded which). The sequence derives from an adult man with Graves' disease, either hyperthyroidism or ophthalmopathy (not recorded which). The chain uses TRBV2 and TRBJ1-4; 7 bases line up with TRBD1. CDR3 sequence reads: CASSEPGTVATNEKLFF. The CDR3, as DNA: TGTGCCAGCAGTGAACCCGGGACAGTTGCAACTAATGAAAAACTGTTTTTT.